Shown below are 17 T cell receptor beta chains from a single sample sequenced in a study of identical twins. TCRdb recomputed calls from the 5' RACE reads with MiXCR, one row per CDR3 protein. The sample has some 210,000 distinct CDR3 sequences; roughly 15% are singletons. The data also belong to a second study, concerning T cells expressing NK-cell markers.

Source material: CD8+ T cells sorted from blood. These receptors were obtained from a young woman in good health.

The chain has TRBV7-6 and TRBJ1-1; D might be TRBD1 (5 bases). Germline V lookup: CDR1 SGHVS, CDR2 FNYEAQ. V dropped 1 base and J dropped 1 base, with 7 bases sitting between them. The CDR3 is made up of 14 amino acids. CDR3 coding DNA: TGTGCCAGCAGCTTAGAAGGGGAGAACACTGAAGCTTTCTTT. Amino acid sequence: CASSLEGENTEAFF.

The V call is TRBV12-3 or TRBV12-4, the J call TRBJ2-1; tentative D call: TRBD2 (6 bases). The CDR3 runs to 15 residues. The ends were cut back, 6 bases at V and 5 bases at J, with 17 bases in the middle. CDR3 region: CASSPLAGNHNEQFF. Here the CDR3 DNA reads TGTGCCAGCAGCCCCTTGGCGGGGAACCACAATGAGCAGTTCTTC.

This clonotype was found a few times. This chain links TRBV5-1 with TRBJ1-1; possible D gene TRBD1, 5 bases. CDR3 size: 13 residues. Germline CDR1 and CDR2: SGHRS and YFSETQ. The V end lost 1 base, the J end lost 3 bases, and 7 bases lay between the germline ends. The CDR3 loop is CASSLSGDTEAFF. CDR3 coding DNA: TGCGCCAGCAGCTTGTCGGGGGACACTGAAGCTTTCTTT.

CDR3 in amino acids: CASSYMASGAEQYF. The DNA for the CDR3 is TGTGCCAGCAGTTACATGGCTAGCGGGGCCGAGCAGTACTTC. This rearrangement joins TRBV6-5 to TRBJ2-7; 9 bases line up with TRBD2. The germline V gene has CDR1 MNHEY and CDR2 SVGAGI. The V segment lost 2 bases and the J segment 6 bases; nucleotides outside the gene matches: 5. This CDR3 has 14 residues.

This clonotype was picked up a small number of times. The V and J genes are TRBV6-2 or TRBV6-3 and TRBJ2-7; maybe TRBD2 (6 bases). V was clipped by 4 bases and J by 5 bases, with 15 bases between them. There are 14 residues in the CDR3. The germline V gene encodes CDR1 MNHEY and CDR2 SVGEGT. As DNA, the CDR3 is TGTGCCAGCAGTTGGGTTATTAGCGGTGACGAGCAGTACTTC. This encodes CASSWVISGDEQYF.

This clonotype came up a few times. The chain joins TRBV7-6 to TRBJ2-7, with D perhaps matching TRBD2 (6 bases). The CDR3 contains 15 residues. CDR1 is SGHVS, CDR2 FNYEAQ, per germline. V lost 5 bases and J lost 3, with 17 bases in between. This CDR3 reads CASSPRGGLFYEQYF. The CDR3 DNA sequence: TGTGCCAGCAGCCCGCGGGGTGGACTCTTCTACGAGCAGTACTTC.

This clonotype has a handful of counts. The rearrangement uses TRBV12-3 or TRBV12-4 and TRBJ1-1; TRBD1 matches at 12 bases. V lost 7 bases to trimming and J lost 5 bases; unmatched junction nucleotides: 8. The CDR3 extends over 15 amino acids. As DNA, the CDR3 is TGTGCCAGCAACCCTCGGGACAGGGGGCGAACTGAAGCTTTCTTT. It is translated as CASNPRDRGRTEAFF.

The chain combines TRBV12-3 or TRBV12-4 with TRBJ1-6, with D possibly TRBD1 on 5 matching bases. The CDR3 extends over 14 amino acids. Trimming left V 3 bases short and J 8 bases short, with 11 bases between. CDR3: CASSFGQGDSPLHF. DNA for the CDR3: TGTGCCAGCAGTTTTGGGCAGGGAGATTCACCCCTCCACTTT.

This clonotype was recorded at least ten times. The chain carries TRBV5-1 and TRBJ1-1, with D tentatively TRBD1 (5 bases). V lost 4 bases and J lost 1, with 11 bases in between. CDR1 is SGHRS and CDR2 is YFSETQ in the germline V gene. The CDR3 is 14 residues long. As DNA, the CDR3 is TGCGCCAGCAGCCTACTCGGGGGGAACACTGAAGCTTTCTTT. It yields the protein CASSLLGGNTEAFF.

The chain couples TRBV27 to TRBJ2-7; possible D gene TRBD1, 6 bases. This CDR3 has 15 residues. CDR1 and CDR2 (germline): MNHEY, SMNVEV (reference sequence). V lost 5 bases, J lost 5 bases, and 19 bases lay in between. Here the CDR3 DNA reads TGTGCCAGCAGTAGGCAACAGGGAAGTTTCCACGAGCAGTACTTC. The encoded protein is CASSRQQGSFHEQYF.

CDR3 protein: CATSRYEGGNTEAFF. The CDR3 DNA follows: TGTGCCACCAGCCGCTATGAGGGGGGGAACACTGAAGCTTTCTTT. The chain uses TRBV15 and TRBJ1-1; a weak D match, TRBD1 (6 bases). Germline CDR1 reads LNHNV; CDR2 reads YYDKDF (reference sequence). The ends were cut back, 5 bases at V and 1 base at J, with 14 bases in the middle. The CDR3 loop spans 15 amino acids.

This chain connects TRBV12-3 or TRBV12-4 to TRBJ2-1; tentative D call: TRBD2 (7 bases). This CDR3 has 14 amino acids. Trimming left V 3 bases short and J 7 bases short, with 13 bases between. CDR3 in DNA: TGTGCCAGCAGTTTCGGAGGGAGGGGGAATGAGCAGTTCTTC. Amino acids: CASSFGGRGNEQFF.

This clonotype was counted between two and nine times. The chain couples TRBV12-3 or TRBV12-4 to TRBJ2-1; D gene unclear. V was cut by 2 bases and J by 5 bases, with 7 bases left in between. The CDR3 is made up of 13 amino acids. The CDR3 sequence: CASSLNQNNEQFF. CDR3 DNA sequence: TGTGCCAGCAGTTTAAATCAAAACAATGAGCAGTTCTTC.

This clonotype has only a few counts. This chain uses TRBV14 with TRBJ2-1; D uncertain. From germline, CDR1 is SGHDN and CDR2 FVKESK. V lost 2 bases and J lost 8, with 4 bases in between. CDR3 size: 11 residues. The CDR3 nucleotides are TGTGCCAGCAGCCAAATCCATGAGCAGTTCTTC. Amino acids: CASSQIHEQFF.

Only a few counts were recorded for this clonotype. The rearrangement links TRBV25-1 to TRBJ2-2; 14 bases are shared with TRBD2. J lost 5 bases, V lost 10 bases, and 18 bases had no gene match. This CDR3 has 19 residues. The germline V gene has CDR1 MGHDK and CDR2 SYGVNS. CDR3 region: CATEGGTSGSVVGTGELFF. The CDR3, as DNA: TGTGCCACCGAGGGAGGGACTAGCGGGAGCGTGGTGGGAACCGGGGAGCTGTTTTTT. The variable domain in full, with the rest retrieved from reference TRBV25-1 and TRBJ2-2, is EADIYQTPRYLVIGTGKKITLECSQTMGHDKMYWYQQDPGMELHLIHYSYGVNSTEKGDLSSESTVSRIRTEHFPLTLESARPSHTSQYLCATEGGTSGSVVGTGELFFGEGSRLTVL.

A few counts support this clonotype. This sequence joins TRBV12-3 or TRBV12-4 and TRBJ1-1, with TRBD1 as a possible D gene (6 bases). CDR3 length equals 14 residues. V was cut by 5 bases and J by 1 base, with 11 bases left in between. CDR3 region: CASSRTEQNTEAFF. The DNA of the CDR3 is TGTGCCAGCAGTCGGACAGAGCAGAACACTGAAGCTTTCTTT.

This CDR3 reads CASSLSAAITDTQYF. The DNA for the CDR3 is TGCGCCAGCAGCTTGTCGGCGGCGATCACAGATACGCAGTATTTT. The chain couples TRBV5-1 to TRBJ2-3, with D unclear. The germline V gene encodes CDR1 SGHRS and CDR2 YFSETQ. CDR3 length: 15 amino acids. Trimming shortened V by 1 base and J by 2 bases, and 11 bases separated the two germline ends. Drawing the rest from reference TRBV5-1 and TRBJ2-3, the complete variable domain is KAGVTQTPRYLIKTRGQQVTLSCSPISGHRSVSWYQQTPGQGLQFLFEYFSETQRNKGNFPGRFSGRQFSNSRSEMNVSTLELGDSALYLCASSLSAAITDTQYFGPGTRLTVL.